The next 15 T cell receptor beta chains were all read from a single sample in a study of cytomegalovirus exposure and HLA in healthy donors. PCR was performed using 60 Vbeta and 13 Jbeta primers. TCRdb's copy holds only in-frame clones and misses some; the assay was immunoSEQ multiplex PCR. The sample has around 100,000 clones, less than 90% seen once. The sample was PBMCs. These TCRs come from a man between 35 and 55 years old in good health and CMV-seronegative.

The V gene is TRBV4-3, the J gene TRBJ2-7, with 7 bases identical to TRBD1. With V trimmed by 3 bases and J by 2 bases, 7 bases remained unmatched. The CDR3 runs 15 residues. Germline-derived CDR1 and CDR2 are LGHNA and YSLEER. The CDR3 bases are TGCGCCAGCAGCCAGAGCGACAGGGCGGCCTACGAGCAGTACTTC. Protein sequence: CASSQSDRAAYEQYF.

The rearrangement links TRBV7-3 to TRBJ1-1, with D uncertain. The V end was cut by 10 bases, the J end by 8 bases, with 5 bases between. This CDR3 comprises 8 residues. CDR1 is SGHTA, CDR2 FQGTGA, per germline. CDR3 in DNA: TGTGCCAATCCAGAAGCTTTCTTT. Amino acids: CANPEAFF. Using reference TRBV7-3 and TRBJ1-1 for the parts outside the CDR3, the full variable domain is GAGVSQTPSNKVTEKGKYVELRCDPISGHTALYWYRQSLGQGPEFLIYFQGTGAADDSGLPNDRFFAVRPEGSVSTLKIQRTERGDSAVYLCANPEAFFGQGTRLTVV.

This chain uses TRBV9 with TRBJ2-1; no firm D call. The CDR3 covers 14 residues. Germline lookup yields CDR1 SGDLS and CDR2 YYNGEE. Trimming stripped 0 bases from V and 9 bases from J, with 13 bases between. The CDR3 loop reads CASSVAQVSAEQFF. The CDR3 DNA follows: TGTGCCAGCAGCGTAGCTCAGGTCTCGGCTGAGCAGTTCTTC. Using reference TRBV9 and TRBJ2-1 for the parts outside the CDR3, the full variable domain is DSGVTQTPKHLITATGQRVTLRCSPRSGDLSVYWYQQSLDQGLQFLIQYYNGEERAKGNILERFSAQQFPDLHSELNLSSLELGDSALYFCASSVAQVSAEQFFGPGTRLTVL.

The V and J genes are TRBV29-1 and TRBJ1-2; no clear D. The germline V gene has CDR1 SQVTM and CDR2 ANQGSEA. Between the trimmed V and J ends, which lost 3 bases and 7 bases, there was a span of 18 bases. The CDR3 has 14 residues. The CDR3 coding sequence is TGCAGCGTTGAGAAGATGGGATGGACTAGTGGCTACACCTTC. Protein product: CSVEKMGWTSGYTF.

This clone was picked up one time. The chain carries TRBV18 and TRBJ1-5; D remains ambiguous. The CDR3 contains 16 residues. CDR1 KGHSH and CDR2 LQKENI come from the germline V gene. Trimming cost V 3 bases and J 0 bases, with 12 bases left between them. CDR3 amino acids: CASSPLGVYSNQPQHF. For the CDR3, the DNA is TGTGCCAGCTCACCTCTCGGGGTTTATAGCAATCAGCCCCAGCATTTT.

The CDR3 loop is CATLGQAVGTEAFF. CDR3 DNA: TGTGCCACCCTGGGGCAGGCGGTCGGCACTGAAGCTTTCTTT. This rearrangement joins TRBV6-5 to TRBJ1-1, with D possibly being TRBD1 (5 bases). Germline lookup yields CDR1 MNHEY and CDR2 SVGAGI. The length of the CDR3 is 14 residues. V dropped 10 bases and J dropped 4 bases, with 19 bases sitting between them.

This clone was recorded a few times. The sample carries other DNA sequences with the same CDR3. The chain has TRBV29-1 and TRBJ2-7; 10 nucleotides match TRBD2. V trimming: 7 bases; J trimming: 0 bases; junction bases outside the gene matches: 6. The CDR3 extends over 14 amino acids. Germline CDR1 reads SQVTM; CDR2 reads ANQGSEA. The CDR3 coding sequence is TGCAGCGCCAGGACTAGCGGTATCTCCTACGAGCAGTACTTC. This codes for CSARTSGISYEQYF.

This clone was detected once. The chain carries TRBV30 and TRBJ1-3; no firm D call. Trimming removed 1 base from V and 1 base from J, with 5 bases in between. Germline lookup yields CDR1 GTSNPN and CDR2 SVGIG (reference sequence). The CDR3 is made up of 13 amino acids. CDR3 residues: CAWSARSGNTIYF. DNA of the CDR3: TGTGCCTGGAGTGCGCGTTCTGGAAACACCATATATTTT.

Worth noting for this clone: At one end, the junction sequence differs from germline, possibly due to a read error. This chain joins TRBV5-5 and TRBJ2-5; D is possibly TRBD1 (5 bases). Germline values: CDR1 SGHKS, CDR2 YYEKEE (reference sequence). There are 13 residues in the CDR3. The CDR3 here is CASSQGVQETQYF. The CDR3 coding sequence is TGCGCCAGCAGCCAAGGGGTCCAAGAGACCCAGTACTTC. Filled out from reference TRBV5-5 and TRBJ2-5, the complete variable domain reads DAGVTQSPTHLIKTRGQQVTLRCSPISGHKSVSWYQQVLGQGPQFIFQYYEKEERGRGNFPDRFSARQFPNYSSELNVNALLLGDSALYLCASSQGVQETQYFGPGTRLLVL.

The chain combines TRBV5-6 with TRBJ2-1; TRBD2 might be the D (5 bases). Germline lookup yields CDR1 SGHDT and CDR2 YYEEEE. V lost 5 bases and J lost 2, with 11 bases in between. The CDR3 is 14 amino acids. Here the CDR3 reads CASSFQRTYNEQFF. The CDR3 bases are TGTGCCAGCAGTTTCCAGCGGACCTACAATGAGCAGTTCTTC.

This clone was seen only once. The junction and the germline gene differ at one end; a read error may be behind it. The gene calls are TRBV2 and TRBJ2-5, with TRBD2 as a possible D gene (7 bases). The CDR3 has 14 amino acids. The germline V gene encodes CDR1 SNHLY and CDR2 FYNNEI. The CDR3 here is CASSEQSSGGRRDF. CDR3 bases: TGTGCCAGCAGTGAACAGTCCTCGGGGGGCCGTAGGGACTTC.

This clone was recorded once. The chain links TRBV7-6 to TRBJ2-2, with D possibly matching TRBD1 (6 bases). Germline V CDR1 and CDR2: SGHVS, FNYEAQ. The ends were cut back, 4 bases at V and 6 bases at J, with 12 bases in the middle. The CDR3 extends over 14 amino acids. DNA of the CDR3: TGTGCCAGCAGCTCGGGACACGGGCCCGGGGAGCTGTTTTTT. Translating it yields CASSSGHGPGELFF.

V is TRBV29-1 and J is TRBJ1-3, with no clear D. V lost 5 bases to trimming and J lost 4 bases, with 6 bases between them. This CDR3 has 11 residues. Germline-derived CDR1 and CDR2 are SQVTM and ANQGSEA. The CDR3 spells CSVTQGNTIYF. CDR3 in DNA: TGCAGCGTTACGCAGGGAAACACCATATATTTT.

V and J are TRBV11-2 and TRBJ2-7, with D maybe TRBD2 (6 bases). Trimming left V 5 bases short and J 3 bases short, with 26 bases between. Germline V gene data show CDR1 as SGHAT and CDR2 as FQNNGV. There are 18 residues in the CDR3. CDR3 amino acids: CASSPLGYGSQQYYEQYF. In nucleotides, the CDR3 is TGTGCCAGCAGCCCACTAGGGTACGGGAGCCAGCAGTACTACGAGCAGTACTTC.

This clone was seen only a few times. V usage is TRBV5-1 and J usage is TRBJ1-2; 9 bases map to TRBD1. The V segment lost 4 bases and the J segment 2 bases; nucleotides outside the gene matches: 6. The V gene's germline CDR1 is SGHRS and CDR2 YFSETQ. The CDR3 is 15 residues long. Here the CDR3 DNA reads TGCGCCAGCAGCGGGACAGGGAGGGGGAACTATGGCTACACCTTC. This encodes CASSGTGRGNYGYTF.